These T cell receptor beta chains were read from a single sample in a study of blood T cell repertoires in COVID-19. Profiling relied on immunoSEQ multiplex PCR, and the TCRdb table lists in-frame clones only, not all of them. The data contain 130,000 or so clones, less than 90% of them singletons. Sequencing was performed on PBMCs or T cells enriched from blood (not recorded which). Every receptor here comes from a man between 25 and 39 years old who had recovered from COVID-19. CDR3s include the opening cysteine and the closing phenylalanine or tryptophan. A D gene is named only where the DNA matches it firmly. Clone size is shown for a subset of rows, as once, few, many or a class of expanded clone.

TRBD2 once TRBJ2-1 TRBV7-9 TGTGCCAGCAGCTTCGGAGCGGGACCGGACAATGAGCAGTTCTTC CASSFGAGPDNEQFF
- - TRBJ1-1 TRBV5-1 TGCGCCAGCAGCTTGGCCGGAGGGGCGGTTAACACTGAAGCTTTCTTT CASSLAGGAVNTEAFF
TRBD1 - TRBJ2-7 TRBV3-1/TRBV3-2 TGTGCCAGCAGCCCAACAACAGGGGTGGGATACGAGCAGTACTTC CASSPTTGVGYEQYF
- - TRBJ2-5 TRBV5-6 TGTGCCAGCAGCTTCAATACAGGTCTGCAAGAGACCCAGTACTTC CASSFNTGLQETQYF
- - TRBJ2-3 TRBV29-1 TGCAGCGTTGAAGAGGGGGCTATTCAGGGTATTGTGGCTAACACAGATACGCAGTATTTT CSVEEGAIQGIVANTDTQYF
- few TRBJ1-1 TRBV6-5 TGTGCCAGCAGTTATTACGGGGAGGCTGAAGCTTTCTTT CASSYYGEAEAFF
- - TRBJ1-2 TRBV3-1/TRBV3-2 TGTGCCAGCTTCCAAAACTCGGGACATCCTAACTATGGCTACACCTTC CASFQNSGHPNYGYTF
- - TRBJ1-1 TRBV18 TGTGCCAGCTCACCAAGGAGTGCGGGGGACACTGAAGCTTTCTTT CASSPRSAGDTEAFF
TRBD2 - TRBJ2-1 TRBV5-1 TGCGCCAGAAGCTGGCGGGGGGGCTGCAATGAGCAGTTCTTC CARSWRGGCNEQFF
TRBD1 - TRBJ1-1 TRBV4-1 TGCGCCAGCAGCCCCCGGACAGGGAACACTGAAGCTTTCTTT CASSPRTGNTEAFF
TRBD2 - TRBJ2-7 TRBV6-6 TGTGCCAGCAGTCTAGAGGGACTAGCGGGAGGGAGCTACGAGCAGTACTTC CASSLEGLAGGSYEQYF
- - TRBJ2-6 TRBV7-8 TGTGCCAGCAGCTTAAAACAGGATACCCTGGGGGCCAACGTCCTGACTTTC CASSLKQDTLGANVLTF